This T cell receptor beta chain was sequenced in a study of blood T cell repertoires in COVID-19. Whole-study context: Samples representing acute and convalescent COVID-19 were sourced from the United States, Italy and Spain.

This clone showed up just once. Here immunoSEQ multiplex PCR was the method, and the copy in TCRdb shows in-frame clones only, minus some. Of 350,000 to 450,000 clones listed, about 85% are singletons. Germline V lookup: CDR1 MNHEY, CDR2 SVGAGI. Between the trimmed V and J ends, which lost 7 bases and 6 bases, there was a span of 18 bases. There are 14 residues in the CDR3. The receptor was derived from a woman under 30 with acute or convalescent COVID-19. The chain has TRBV6-5 and TRBJ1-2, with D perhaps matching TRBD1 (5 bases). Source material: peripheral blood. CDR3 region: CASTEGRTGDGYTF. The CDR3, as DNA: TGTGCCAGCACCGAGGGGAGGACGGGGGATGGCTACACCTTC.